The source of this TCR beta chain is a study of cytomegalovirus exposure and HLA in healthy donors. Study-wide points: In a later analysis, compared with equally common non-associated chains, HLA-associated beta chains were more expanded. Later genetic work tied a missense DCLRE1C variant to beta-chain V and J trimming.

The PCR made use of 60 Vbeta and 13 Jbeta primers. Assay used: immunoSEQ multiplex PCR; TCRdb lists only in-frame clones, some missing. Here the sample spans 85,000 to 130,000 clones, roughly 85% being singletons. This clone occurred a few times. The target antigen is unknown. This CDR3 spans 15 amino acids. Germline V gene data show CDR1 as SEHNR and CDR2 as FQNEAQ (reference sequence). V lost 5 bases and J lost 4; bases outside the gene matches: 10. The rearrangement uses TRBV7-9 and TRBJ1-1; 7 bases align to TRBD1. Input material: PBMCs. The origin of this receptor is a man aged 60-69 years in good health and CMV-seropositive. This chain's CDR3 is CASSPETGPGTEAFF. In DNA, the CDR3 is TGTGCCAGCAGCCCTGAGACAGGGCCTGGCACTGAAGCTTTCTTT.